This TCR beta chain was identified in a study of T cell repertoires in cytomegalovirus infection. Study-wide background: Carrying CMV and the relevant HLA type showed in public TCR beta signatures.

The CDR3 spans 11 residues. V was shortened by 5 bases and J by 7 bases, with 6 bases between the two germline ends. Germline V gene sequence: CDR1 SGHTA, CDR2 FQGNSA. Study outcomes and limitations: CMV-specific TCR beta clonotypes restricted by HLA-C dominated the ex vivo response. Individuals carrying CMV plus the relevant HLA were identified by cumulative frequency of public TCR beta families.

TCRdb passed the reads through MiXCR, listing each CDR3 protein once. The top ten hold over 12% of the sample, which has 250,000 or so distinct CDR3 sequences, 8% to 9.5% seen once. This clonotype was counted ten times or more. Its matching antigen is unknown. The sequenced sample consisted of PBMCs. The chain links TRBV7-2 to TRBJ2-1; D is unresolved. The sequence was collected from a human donor in good health (CMV status not recorded). Some clones in this sample may be carry-over from other donors' samples. The CDR3 protein is CASSLHNEQFF. CDR3 in DNA: TGTGCCAGCAGCCTACATAATGAGCAGTTCTTC.